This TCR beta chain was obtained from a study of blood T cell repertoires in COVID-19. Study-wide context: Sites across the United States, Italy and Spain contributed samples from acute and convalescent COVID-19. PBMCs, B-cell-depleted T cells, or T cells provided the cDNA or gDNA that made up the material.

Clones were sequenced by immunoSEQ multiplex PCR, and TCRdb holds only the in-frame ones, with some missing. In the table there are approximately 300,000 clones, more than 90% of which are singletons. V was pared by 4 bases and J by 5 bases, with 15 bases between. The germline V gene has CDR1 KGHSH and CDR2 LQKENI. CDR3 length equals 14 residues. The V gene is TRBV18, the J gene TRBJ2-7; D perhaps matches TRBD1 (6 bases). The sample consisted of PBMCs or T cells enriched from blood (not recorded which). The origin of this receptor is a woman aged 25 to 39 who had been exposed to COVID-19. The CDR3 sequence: CASSLAVQGNEQYF. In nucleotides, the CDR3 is TGTGCCAGCTCACTGGCCGTACAGGGAAACGAGCAGTACTTC.